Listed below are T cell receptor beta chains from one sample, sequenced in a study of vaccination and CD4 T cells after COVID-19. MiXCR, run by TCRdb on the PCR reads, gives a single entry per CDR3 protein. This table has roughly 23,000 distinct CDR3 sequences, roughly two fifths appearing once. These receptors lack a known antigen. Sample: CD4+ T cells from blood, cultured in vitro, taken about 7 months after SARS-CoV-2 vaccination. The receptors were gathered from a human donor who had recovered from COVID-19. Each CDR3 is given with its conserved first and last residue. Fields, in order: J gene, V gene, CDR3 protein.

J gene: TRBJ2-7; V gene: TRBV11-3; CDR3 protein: CASTVTGGVNEQYF
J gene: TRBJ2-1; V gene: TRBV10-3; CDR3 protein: CAISDQGKRYNEQFF
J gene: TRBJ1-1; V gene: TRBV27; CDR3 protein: CASGDRDTWNTEAFF
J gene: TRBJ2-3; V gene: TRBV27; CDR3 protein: CASSFRGTDTQYF
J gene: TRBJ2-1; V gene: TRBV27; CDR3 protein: CASSQDMYNEQFF
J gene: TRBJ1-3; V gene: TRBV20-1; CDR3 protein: CSARAGNSGNTIYF
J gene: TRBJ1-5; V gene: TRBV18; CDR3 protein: CASSPGSNQPQHF
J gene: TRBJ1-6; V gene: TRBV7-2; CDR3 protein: CASGGQVANSPLHF
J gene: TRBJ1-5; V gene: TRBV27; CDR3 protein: CASSPTSGTLSNQPQHF
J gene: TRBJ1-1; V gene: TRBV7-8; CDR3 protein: CASSLGRPVNTEAFF
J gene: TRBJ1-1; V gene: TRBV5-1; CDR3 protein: CASSLRQGGTEAFF
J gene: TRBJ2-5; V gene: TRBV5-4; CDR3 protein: CASSFLWRGREYGETQYF
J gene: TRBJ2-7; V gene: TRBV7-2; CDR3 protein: CASSLAGYSGYEQYF
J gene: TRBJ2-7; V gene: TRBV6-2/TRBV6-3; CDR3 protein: CASSYKYRTVEQYF
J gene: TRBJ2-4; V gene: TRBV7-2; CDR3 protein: CASSLGQKDIQYF
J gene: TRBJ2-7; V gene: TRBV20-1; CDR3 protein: CSARASGLAGEQYF
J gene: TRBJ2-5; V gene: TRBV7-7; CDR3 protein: CASSFAGGAGTQYF
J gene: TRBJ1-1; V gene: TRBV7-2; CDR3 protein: CASSSTGGVDRAFF
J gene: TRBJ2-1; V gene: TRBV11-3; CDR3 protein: CASSSPSGSDYNEQFF
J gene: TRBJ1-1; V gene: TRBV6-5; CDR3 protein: CASSSPLSGNAGAFF
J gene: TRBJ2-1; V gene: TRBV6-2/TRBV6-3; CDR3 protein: CASTPGNPGPTFF
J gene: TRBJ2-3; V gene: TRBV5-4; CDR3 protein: CASSGTPTDADTQYF
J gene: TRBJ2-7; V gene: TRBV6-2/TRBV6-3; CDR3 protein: CASSYGRSSYEQYF
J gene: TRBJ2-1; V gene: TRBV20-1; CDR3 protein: CSAKRWGQGARVSSYNEQFF
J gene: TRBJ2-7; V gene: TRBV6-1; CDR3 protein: CASSTSRDRDSYEQYF
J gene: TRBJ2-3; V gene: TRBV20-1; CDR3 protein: CSPGTNPLTQYF
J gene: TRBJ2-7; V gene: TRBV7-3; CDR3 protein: CASSLTGDSYEQYF
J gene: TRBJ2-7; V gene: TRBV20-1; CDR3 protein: CSASPGSDAFDEQYF
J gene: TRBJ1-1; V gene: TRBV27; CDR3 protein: CASTTGNTEAFF
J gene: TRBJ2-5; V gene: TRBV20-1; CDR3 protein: CSARRGLAGQETQYF
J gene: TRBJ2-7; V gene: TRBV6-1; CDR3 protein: CASSEVRQGANF
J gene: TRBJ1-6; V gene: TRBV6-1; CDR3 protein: CASSAVGVNNSPLHF
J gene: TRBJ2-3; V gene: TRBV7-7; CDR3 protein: CASSLGHPPADTQYF
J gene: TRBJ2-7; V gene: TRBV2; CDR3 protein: CASSVEGATEQYF
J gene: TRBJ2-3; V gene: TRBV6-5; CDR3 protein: CASSYSTVRGPAQDTQYF
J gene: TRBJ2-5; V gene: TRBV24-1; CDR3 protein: CATAKTGETQYF
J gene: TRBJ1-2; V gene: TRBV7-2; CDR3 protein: CASSLAGGFYGYTF
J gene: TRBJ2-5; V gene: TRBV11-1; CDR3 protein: CASSTRQGRETQYF
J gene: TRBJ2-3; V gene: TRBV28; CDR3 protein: CASSSQTGTQYF
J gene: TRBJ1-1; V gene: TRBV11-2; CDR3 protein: CASSLRNTEAFF
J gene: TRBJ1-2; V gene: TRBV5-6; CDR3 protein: CASSRQGRDGYTF
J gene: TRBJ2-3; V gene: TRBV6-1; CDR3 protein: CASSPFSGRSTDTQYF
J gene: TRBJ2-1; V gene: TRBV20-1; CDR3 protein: CSARGLAEYNEQFF
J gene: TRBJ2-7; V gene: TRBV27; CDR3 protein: CASSPVGHSYEQYF
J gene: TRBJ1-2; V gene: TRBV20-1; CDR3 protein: CSATVRKSDGYTF
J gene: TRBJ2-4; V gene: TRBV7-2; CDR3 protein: CASSLLRGIQYF
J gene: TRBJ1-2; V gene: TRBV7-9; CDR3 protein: CASSSNRGGGYTF
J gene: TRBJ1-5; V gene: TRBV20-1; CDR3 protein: CSASTTGREVNQPQHF
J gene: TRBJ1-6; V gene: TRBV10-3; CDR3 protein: CAIGTGSSYNSPLHF
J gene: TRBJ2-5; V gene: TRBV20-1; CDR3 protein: CSASLGPSEYQETQYF
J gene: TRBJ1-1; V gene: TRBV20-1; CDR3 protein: CSATHWTGMNTEAFF
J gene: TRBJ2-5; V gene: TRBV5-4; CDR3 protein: CASSTATSGRGETQYF